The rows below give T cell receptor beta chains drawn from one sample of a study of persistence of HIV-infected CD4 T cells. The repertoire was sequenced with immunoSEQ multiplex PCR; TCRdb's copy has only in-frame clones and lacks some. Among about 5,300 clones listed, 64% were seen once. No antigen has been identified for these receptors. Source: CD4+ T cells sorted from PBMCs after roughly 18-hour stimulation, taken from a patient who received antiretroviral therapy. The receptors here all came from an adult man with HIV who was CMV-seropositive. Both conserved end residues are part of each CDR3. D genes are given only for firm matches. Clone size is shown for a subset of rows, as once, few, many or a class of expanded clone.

CDR3 protein: CASSQLAMSGGAGEQFF
CDR3 DNA: TGTGCCAGCAGCCAATTGGCCATGAGCGGGGGGGCCGGTGAGCAGTTCTTC
V gene: TRBV14
clone size: -
D gene: TRBD2
J gene: TRBJ2-1

CDR3 protein: CASSRGTGYTEAFF
CDR3 DNA: TGCGCCAGCAGCAGGGGGACAGGGTACACTGAAGCTTTCTTT
V gene: TRBV5-1
clone size: -
D gene: TRBD1
J gene: TRBJ1-1

CDR3 protein: CASSRVGQNYGYTF
CDR3 DNA: TGCGCCAGCAGCCGTGTCGGACAGAACTATGGCTACACCTTC
V gene: TRBV4-3
clone size: -
D gene: -
J gene: TRBJ1-2

CDR3 protein: CASSQAEGTDTQYF
CDR3 DNA: TGCGCCAGCAGCCAGGCGGAAGGCACAGATACGCAGTATTTT
V gene: TRBV4-1
clone size: -
D gene: -
J gene: TRBJ2-3

CDR3 protein: CASTRAGLSFYEQYF
CDR3 DNA: TGTGCCAGCACCCGAGCCGGGCTTTCCTTCTACGAGCAGTACTTC
V gene: TRBV11-3
clone size: few
D gene: -
J gene: TRBJ2-7

CDR3 protein: CASSQVRGSSGNTIYF
CDR3 DNA: TGTGCCAGCAGCCAAGTTCGGGGGAGCTCTGGAAACACCATATATTTT
V gene: TRBV16
clone size: few
D gene: -
J gene: TRBJ1-3

CDR3 protein: CAWVGGPTNTGELFF
CDR3 DNA: TGTGCCTGGGTTGGGGGACCTACGAACACCGGGGAGCTGTTTTTT
V gene: TRBV30
clone size: -
D gene: -
J gene: TRBJ2-2

CDR3 protein: CASSPEDGWAETQYF
CDR3 DNA: TGTGCCAGTAGCCCGGAGGACGGGTGGGCAGAGACCCAGTACTTC
V gene: TRBV19
clone size: -
D gene: -
J gene: TRBJ2-5

CDR3 protein: CASSELGETQYF
CDR3 DNA: TGCGCCAGCAGTGAGCTGGGGGAGACCCAGTACTTC
V gene: TRBV10-2
clone size: -
D gene: -
J gene: TRBJ2-5

CDR3 protein: CASSPRHFYGYTF
CDR3 DNA: TGTGCCAGCAGCCCAAGACATTTCTATGGCTACACCTTC
V gene: TRBV27
clone size: -
D gene: -
J gene: TRBJ1-2

CDR3 protein: CASSYPTAGRNEQFF
CDR3 DNA: TGTGCCAGCAGTTACCCCACCGCGGGTAGGAATGAGCAGTTCTTC
V gene: TRBV6-5
clone size: -
D gene: -
J gene: TRBJ2-1

CDR3 protein: CASSPRQGLGVDAIYF
CDR3 DNA: TGTGCCAGCAGCCCGAGACAGGGTCTTGGGGTTGACGCCATATATTTT
V gene: TRBV4-2
clone size: -
D gene: TRBD1
J gene: TRBJ1-3

CDR3 protein: CASSQELGLIQPSGNTIYF
CDR3 DNA: TGCGCCAGCAGCCAAGAGTTAGGGTTAATACAACCCTCTGGAAACACCATATATTTT
V gene: TRBV4-3
clone size: -
D gene: -
J gene: TRBJ1-3

CDR3 protein: CASSRPPGYTF
CDR3 DNA: TGTGCCAGCAGCCGACCCCCTGGCTACACCTTC
V gene: TRBV28
clone size: -
D gene: -
J gene: TRBJ1-2

CDR3 protein: CAWNPRGVRSGANVLTF
CDR3 DNA: TGTGCCTGGAACCCACGGGGGGTTCGGTCTGGGGCCAACGTCCTGACTTTC
V gene: TRBV30
clone size: few
D gene: TRBD2
J gene: TRBJ2-6

CDR3 protein: CASSSGQGAGFAGNTIYF
CDR3 DNA: TGTGCCAGTAGTTCCGGACAGGGGGCAGGTTTCGCGGGAAACACCATATATTTT
V gene: TRBV19
clone size: few
D gene: TRBD1
J gene: TRBJ1-3

CDR3 protein: CASSLGGLAGGPHNEQFF
CDR3 DNA: TGTGCCAGCAGCTTAGGGGGACTAGCGGGGGGTCCCCACAATGAGCAGTTCTTC
V gene: TRBV7-2
clone size: -
D gene: TRBD2
J gene: TRBJ2-1

CDR3 protein: CASSEGQGGSPLHF
CDR3 DNA: TGTGCCAGCAGTGAGGGACAGGGGGGATCACCCCTCCACTTT
V gene: TRBV6-4
clone size: -
D gene: TRBD1
J gene: TRBJ1-6

CDR3 protein: CAWSGIMTNQPQHF
CDR3 DNA: TGTGCCTGGAGTGGGATAATGACGAATCAGCCCCAGCATTTT
V gene: TRBV30
clone size: -
D gene: -
J gene: TRBJ1-5

CDR3 protein: CASSLYSTYEQYF
CDR3 DNA: TGTGCCAGCAGTTTGTACAGCACCTACGAGCAGTACTTC
V gene: TRBV6-2/TRBV6-3
clone size: -
D gene: -
J gene: TRBJ2-7

CDR3 protein: CASSLRGALWDF
CDR3 DNA: TGTGCCAGCAGTTTGAGGGGGGCCCTGTGGGACTTC
V gene: TRBV28
clone size: -
D gene: -
J gene: TRBJ2-7

CDR3 protein: CASSFRPPNTGELFF
CDR3 DNA: TGTGCCAGCAGCTTCAGGCCCCCGAACACCGGGGAGCTGTTTTTT
V gene: TRBV7-2
clone size: once
D gene: -
J gene: TRBJ2-2